The sequence of this TCR beta chain was determined in a study (dated by TCRdb to 2015 to 2016). The study in broad terms: The study investigated the origins of HIV persistence in individuals who naturally controlled HIV infection.

The CDR3 has 12 amino acids, counting the end cysteine and phenylalanine. Just CDR3 DNA is preserved here, 36 bases in frame from base 1. V loses 2 bases of germline sequence and J loses 13 bases, and the interval between the two ends is 14 bases. Sequences MNHEY (CDR1) and SVGAGI (CDR2) are obtained from the germline V gene. As to this clonotype: No antigen is known for it. One base away there is no much larger clone; base qualities are not given.

The library was generated by 5' RACE. Sequenced using an Illumina HiSeq 2000. TCRdb trimmed the raw reads at Q25, called clones with MiXCR and kept productive beta chains. Each CDR3 protein gets just one entry, which takes the most common genes and DNA from the rows behind it. In all, the sample holds more than 250 distinct CDR3 sequences, and more than 9.5% of those were seen once. Clones ranked in the top ten supply roughly 60% of the sample. The receptor was isolated from a male donor with HIV. The V and J genes are TRBV6-5 and TRBJ1-1; matching of 6 bases hints at TRBD1 as the D gene. The sample was effector memory T cells from blood PBMCs. What the cell subset or site label conveys for this sample: effector memory CD4+ T cells. The nucleotides read TGTGCCAGCAGTTACCTCGGGACAAAGGTTTTCTTT. This codes for CASSYLGTKVFF.